The entry that follows covers one T cell receptor beta chain sequence. Its antigen remains unidentified. The time point: pre-treatment baseline. Germline CDR1 and CDR2: SGHKS and YYEKEE (reference sequence). The CDR3 covers 15 residues. V lost 2 bases, J lost 3 bases, and 14 bases lay in between. This entry belongs to a study of blood T cell dynamics during melanoma immunotherapy. Findings of the study overall: Clones driving repertoire changes may be melanoma-specific or general immune activation.

The method was immunoSEQ multiplex PCR; TCRdb's version includes in-frame clones alone and lacks a portion of them. The sample has fewer than 18,000 clones; about 83% are singletons. The receptor was isolated from a human donor with melanoma. Specimen: blood, collected from a patient treated with checkpoint blockade. The chain combines TRBV5-5 with TRBJ1-1, with D tentatively TRBD1 (5 bases). CDR3 coding DNA: TGTGCCAGCAGCTTAGCGGGGGGTGTTTACACTGAAGCTTTCTTT. It is translated as CASSLAGGVYTEAFF.